This entry lists 19 T cell receptor beta chains sequenced from one sample in a study of shared clonotypes between healthy human individuals. Only in-frame clones appear in the TCRdb table, and some are missing; sequencing was by immunoSEQ multiplex PCR. The profile covers roughly 1,100,000 clones, with roughly 80% appearing a single time and 1.4% taken by the ten largest. Input material: memory CD4+ T cells sorted from blood. Sample subset: CD45RA-negative fraction. These TCRs come from a man aged 18 to 29 in good health.

CDR3 region: CASSEGRREGNSPLHF. Here the CDR3 DNA reads TGTGCCAGCAGTGAAGGCCGCAGGGAAGGTAATTCACCCCTCCACTTT. The chain combines TRBV6-1 with TRBJ1-6; a weak D match, TRBD1 (5 bases). The CDR3 runs 16 residues. From germline, CDR1 is MNHNS and CDR2 SASEGT. Trimming cost V 1 base and J 6 bases, with 13 bases left between them.

V usage is TRBV2 and J usage is TRBJ2-7; 7 bases map to TRBD2. Germline CDR1 SNHLY, CDR2 FYNNEI. This CDR3 is built from 14 residues. Losses at the gene ends were 3 bases for V and 6 bases for J; bases not matched to a gene: 8. The CDR3 DNA reads TGTGCCAGCAGTGAGCCTACGGGGAGGGGCGAGCAGTACTTC. It specifies CASSEPTGRGEQYF.

The V and J genes are TRBV27 and TRBJ1-6; unclear D gene. V was pared by 7 bases and J by 2 bases, with 15 bases between. Germline V gives CDR1 MNHEY, CDR2 SMNVEV (reference sequence). The CDR3 length is 16 residues. CDR3 nucleotides: TGTGCCAGCACCCGGGCCTTATTAACCTATAATTCACCCCTCCACTTT. This codes for CASTRALLTYNSPLHF.

The V and J genes are TRBV6-6 and TRBJ1-4; the D is unclear. Trimming stripped 7 bases from V and 8 bases from J, with 11 bases between. The germline V gene has CDR1 MNHNY and CDR2 SVGAGI (reference sequence). This CDR3 is 12 amino acids long. CDR3 loop: CASTSGREKLFF. CDR3 nucleotides: TGTGCCAGCACCTCGGGGAGGGAAAAACTGTTTTTT.

The V and J genes are TRBV7-9 and TRBJ1-1; D remains ambiguous. CDR1 and CDR2 (germline): SEHNR, FQNEAQ (reference sequence). This CDR3 spans 17 amino acids. The germline V and J ends were trimmed by 0 bases and 0 bases, with 14 bases remaining between them. CDR3: CASSLAGRLRMNTEAFF. The CDR3, as DNA: TGTGCCAGCAGCTTAGCAGGCCGACTCCGTATGAACACTGAAGCTTTCTTT.

This rearrangement joins TRBV28 to TRBJ2-5; weak D call: TRBD2 (5 bases). This CDR3 comprises 13 residues. Germline-derived CDR1 and CDR2 are MDHEN and SYDVKM. CDR3 sequence (DNA): TGTGCGTCAAGAGGGATGAGTATGGAGACCCAGTACTTC. Translating gives CASRGMSMETQYF.

The CDR3 loop reads CASWEGQGSNTEAFF. As DNA, the CDR3 is TGCGCCAGTTGGGAGGGACAGGGGTCGAACACTGAAGCTTTCTTT. The rearrangement joins TRBV5-1 to TRBJ1-1, with TRBD1 matching over 10 bases. The germline V gene encodes CDR1 SGHRS and CDR2 YFSETQ. V was pared by 8 bases and J by 1 base, with 8 bases of the junction left unmatched. This CDR3 is built from 15 residues.

The J gene is TRBJ2-7, the V gene TRBV7-2, with 11 bases matching TRBD1. V shed 0 bases, J shed 7 bases, and the junction held 8 bases outside the gene matches. There are 16 residues in the CDR3. Germline V gene sequence: CDR1 SGHTA, CDR2 FQGNSA. The CDR3 reads CASSLATGTGGVEQYF. Here the CDR3 DNA reads TGTGCCAGCAGCTTAGCGACGGGGACAGGGGGGGTTGAGCAGTACTTC.

This clone was seen a few times. This chain uses TRBV19 with TRBJ1-1; the match to TRBD1 covers 8 bases. Trimming at V came to 5 bases and at J to 1 base, leaving 6 bases not matched to a gene. Germline-derived CDR1 and CDR2 are LNHDA and SQIVND (reference sequence). This CDR3 comprises 15 residues. CDR3 sequence: CASSPQGVRNTEAFF. CDR3 DNA sequence: TGTGCCAGTAGTCCACAGGGGGTACGGAACACTGAAGCTTTCTTT.

Written as DNA, the CDR3 is TGTGCCAGCAGCTTGTTAGGGGCGGGCACTGAAGCTTTCTTT. Amino acids: CASSLLGAGTEAFF. This chain connects TRBV5-6 to TRBJ1-1, with D perhaps TRBD1 (5 bases). The CDR3 covers 14 residues. Per germline, CDR1 SGHDT and CDR2 YYEEEE. V lost 1 base and J 4 bases, leaving 11 bases between the germline ends.

The chain recombines TRBV28 with TRBJ1-1; 8 bases line up with TRBD1. With V trimmed by 6 bases and J by 4 bases, 10 bases remained unmatched. CDR1 MDHEN and CDR2 SYDVKM come from the germline V gene. CDR3 length equals 15 residues. CDR3 sequence (DNA): TGTGCCAGCAGCCCACCTACAGGGGGATTCACTGAAGCTTTCTTT. Amino acid sequence: CASSPPTGGFTEAFF. Supplemented by reference TRBV28 and TRBJ1-1, the full variable domain reads DVKVTQSSRYLVKRTGEKVFLECVQDMDHENMFWYRQDPGLGLRLIYFSYDVKMKEKGDIPEGYSVSREKKERFSLILESASTNQTSMYLCASSPPTGGFTEAFFGQGTRLTVV.

This sequence joins TRBV28 and TRBJ1-1; TRBD1 aligns across 10 bases. The CDR3 is 16 amino acids. The germline CDR1 and CDR2 sequences are MDHEN and SYDVKM. Germline trimming cut 1 base from V and 5 bases from J; bases unmatched to any gene: 7. The CDR3 sequence is CASSLSGQGRGTEAFF. The CDR3 nucleotides are TGTGCCAGCAGTTTATCGGGACAGGGGCGTGGAACTGAAGCTTTCTTT.

CDR3 in DNA: TGTGCCAGCCACCCTACAGGGAGAGTGGTTACTGAAGCTTTCTTT. This sequence encodes CASHPTGRVVTEAFF. The chain links TRBV5-6 to TRBJ1-1; a possible D gene is TRBD1 (6 bases). The ends were cut back, 7 bases at V and 5 bases at J, with 21 bases in the middle. This CDR3 is built from 15 residues. CDR1 is SGHDT, CDR2 YYEEEE, per germline.

The V gene is TRBV2, the J gene TRBJ2-3; 7 bases fit TRBD2. The CDR3 covers 15 residues. Per the germline V gene, CDR1 is SNHLY and CDR2 is FYNNEI. After removal of 2 bases from V and 0 bases from J, the junction contained 2 bases not matched to a gene. For the CDR3, the DNA is TGTGCCAGCAGTGAAATAGCGGGTAGCACAGATACGCAGTATTTT. Translation gives CASSEIAGSTDTQYF.

This chain connects TRBV7-2 to TRBJ2-5; D is possibly TRBD1 (6 bases). This CDR3 has 15 amino acids. The germline V gene has CDR1 SGHTA and CDR2 FQGNSA. Between the trimmed V and J ends, which lost 2 bases and 5 bases, there was a span of 15 bases. Here the CDR3 DNA reads TGTGCCAGCAGCTTACAACAGGGCGGTCGGGAGACCCAGTACTTC. Translated, it gives CASSLQQGGRETQYF.

The rearrangement uses TRBV10-3 and TRBJ1-2; no reliable D call. Per the germline V gene, CDR1 is ENHRY and CDR2 is SYGVKD. CDR3 length equals 15 residues. V lost 0 bases and J lost 9, with 17 bases in between. The CDR3 is CAISESGLIIPRYTF. As DNA, the CDR3 is TGTGCCATCAGTGAGTCAGGCCTAATTATACCCCGCTACACCTTC.

Here the CDR3 DNA reads TGTGCCAGCAGGACGGGACTTAGAGGGACCCAGTACTTC. Its protein is CASRTGLRGTQYF. The chain recombines TRBV6-6 with TRBJ2-5, with D perhaps TRBD2 (6 bases). V was clipped by 6 bases and J by 7 bases, with 15 bases between them. The CDR3 is made up of 13 amino acids. Germline loops: CDR1 MNHNY, CDR2 SVGAGI (reference sequence).

This clone appeared many times. This chain joins TRBV30 and TRBJ1-5, with D possibly matching TRBD1 (6 bases). Germline values: CDR1 GTSNPN, CDR2 SVGIG (reference sequence). CDR3 size: 13 residues. The ends were cut back, 2 bases at V and 5 bases at J, with 10 bases in the middle. In DNA form, the CDR3 reads TGTGCCTGGAGTCCGGGGGGCTATCAGCCCCAGCATTTT. Protein sequence: CAWSPGGYQPQHF.

Comment on this clone: At the DNA level, this CDR3 is encoded by other sequences in the same sample as well. The chain combines TRBV7-2 with TRBJ2-7; 8 bases map to TRBD2. Germline values: CDR1 SGHTA, CDR2 FQGNSA. There are 13 residues in the CDR3. V lost 3 bases and J lost 6; bases outside the gene matches: 4. CDR3 DNA sequence: TGTGCCAGCAGCTTCGGGAGGGCCTCCGAGCAGTACTTC. It specifies CASSFGRASEQYF.